Listed below are T cell receptor beta chains from one sample, sequenced in a study of blood T cell repertoires in COVID-19. Clones were sequenced by immunoSEQ multiplex PCR, and TCRdb holds only the in-frame ones, with some missing. This table holds around 250,000 clones, roughly 90% found once. The sample consisted of peripheral blood. The receptors derive from a man in his 60s with acute or convalescent COVID-19. The CDR3 runs from the conserved cysteine through the conserved F or W. Each record gives: J gene, clone size, D gene, V gene, CDR3 protein, CDR3 DNA. The D gene is left open where the match is weak. Size tells how often a clone was seen (once, few, many) or the class of an expanded clone, and some rows leave it out.

J: TRBJ1-5; size: once; D: .; V: TRBV4-2; CDR3: CASSQVGDSNQPQHF; DNA: TGTGCCAGCAGCCAAGTCGGGGATAGCAATCAGCCCCAGCATTTT
J: TRBJ1-5; size: .; D: .; V: TRBV12-5; CDR3: CASGLVAGHQPQHF; DNA: TGTGCTAGTGGTTTGGTAGCGGGGCATCAGCCCCAGCATTTT
J: TRBJ1-2; size: .; D: .; V: TRBV19; CDR3: CASSGAGGGNYGYTF; DNA: TGTGCCAGTAGTGGCGCGGGAGGAGGGAACTATGGCTACACCTTC
J: TRBJ2-3; size: .; D: TRBD1; V: TRBV7-8; CDR3: CASSLVTGGEADTQYF; DNA: TGTGCCAGCAGCTTAGTGACAGGGGGCGAGGCAGATACGCAGTATTTT
J: TRBJ1-5; size: .; D: .; V: TRBV6-4; CDR3: CASSVEGGQPQHF; DNA: TGTGCCAGCAGTGTCGAGGGCGGTCAGCCCCAGCATTTT
J: TRBJ2-1; size: .; D: .; V: TRBV5-5; CDR3: CASSPDRYNEQFF; DNA: TGTGCCAGCAGCCCGGACAGATACAATGAGCAGTTCTTC
J: TRBJ2-1; size: .; D: TRBD2; V: TRBV5-1; CDR3: CASSFRLADYNEQFF; DNA: TGCGCCAGCAGCTTTAGACTAGCGGACTACAATGAGCAGTTCTTC
J: TRBJ2-1; size: .; D: TRBD2; V: TRBV27; CDR3: CASSLRPSGSRHNEQFF; DNA: TGTGCCAGCAGTTTACGGCCTAGCGGATCCAGACACAATGAGCAGTTCTTC
J: TRBJ2-2; size: few; D: .; V: TRBV7-2; CDR3: CASSLATGRTGELFF; DNA: TGTGCCAGCAGCTTAGCGACGGGTCGCACCGGGGAGCTGTTTTTT
J: TRBJ2-7; size: .; D: .; V: TRBV27; CDR3: CASSLGQRSYEQYF; DNA: TGTGCCAGCAGTTTGGGTCAGCGCTCCTACGAGCAGTACTTC
J: TRBJ1-5; size: .; D: TRBD1; V: TRBV19; CDR3: CASSKVGGQANQPQHF; DNA: TGTGCCAGTAGTAAAGTCGGCGGACAGGCAAATCAGCCCCAGCATTTT
J: TRBJ2-2; size: few; D: .; V: TRBV7-9; CDR3: CASSFSANTGELFF; DNA: TGTGCCAGCAGCTTTTCGGCGAACACCGGGGAGCTGTTTTTT
J: TRBJ1-5; size: .; D: .; V: TRBV20-1; CDR3: CSASSGREPGGPQHF; DNA: TGCAGTGCTAGTTCAGGTCGGGAACCGGGGGGGCCCCAGCATTTT